The 23 T cell receptor beta chains listed next were all sequenced from one sample in a study of control samples from healthy donors and cancer patients (dated by TCRdb to 2020 to 2021). Library preparation used the immunoSEQ multiplex PCR assay. In its TCRdb copy, this immuneACCESS table keeps in-frame sequences only and misses some clones. Where compared with another copy, unresolved V genes explain less than half of these, and the others have no known cause. This sample holds under 80,000 clones; 94% were observed only once. The ten largest clones add up to approximately 3% of the sample. The sample taken for sequencing was blood. These receptors were taken from a woman in her twenties or thirties in good health.

The chain recombines TRBV12-5 with TRBJ2-3; tentative D call: TRBD2 (7 bases). The CDR3 is 15 residues long. Germline CDR1 LGHNT, CDR2 FRNRAP. Trimming took off 5 bases at V and 5 bases at J, with 17 bases between the two ends. CDR3 nucleotides: TGTGCTAGTGGTCCCGAGGGGGGGGGCATAGATACGCAGTATTTT. Its translation is CASGPEGGGIDTQYF. Complete variable domain (other parts from reference TRBV12-5 and TRBJ2-3): DARVTQTPRHKVTEMGQEVTMRCQPILGHNTVFWYRQTMMQGLELLAYFRNRAPLDDSGMPKDRFSAEMPDATLATLKIQPSEPRDSAVYFCASGPEGGGIDTQYFGPGTRLTVL.

DNA of the CDR3: TGTGCCAGCAGGCTTCCAGGGGGCCAGCCCCAGCATTTT. This sequence encodes CASRLPGGQPQHF. The J gene is TRBJ1-5, the V gene TRBV28, with 8 bases aligning to TRBD1. The CDR3 has 13 amino acids. Germline V gives CDR1 MDHEN, CDR2 SYDVKM. V lost 6 bases, J lost 7 bases, and 5 bases stayed unmatched. Complete variable domain (other parts from reference TRBV28 and TRBJ1-5): DVKVTQSSRYLVKRTGEKVFLECVQDMDHENMFWYRQDPGLGLRLIYFSYDVKMKEKGDIPEGYSVSREKKERFSLILESASTNQTSMYLCASRLPGGQPQHFGDGTRLSIL.

This clone was observed a single time. The CDR3 sequence: CASSEIMGEKLFF. DNA of the CDR3: TGTGCCAGTAGCGAAATCATGGGGGAAAAACTGTTTTTT. The rearrangement uses TRBV19 and TRBJ1-4; unclear D gene. CDR3 length: 13 amino acids. The germline V gene encodes CDR1 LNHDA and CDR2 SQIVND (reference sequence). The ends were cut back, 6 bases at V and 8 bases at J, with 13 bases in the middle.

This clone appeared once. Different DNA sequences within this sample yield the same CDR3. The chain uses TRBV30 and TRBJ1-5, with D unresolved. CDR3 length: 12 residues. CDR1 and CDR2 from the germline V gene are GTSNPN and SVGIG (reference sequence). Trimming took 5 bases from V and 2 from J, leaving 7 bases between them. This chain's CDR3 is CAWSGGNQPQHF. Written as DNA, the CDR3 is TGTGCCTGGTCCGGGGGCAATCAGCCCCAGCATTTT.

This chain links TRBV12-3 or TRBV12-4 with TRBJ1-2, with D possibly TRBD1 on 6 matching bases. V was cut by 6 bases and J by 4 bases, with 12 bases left in between. The CDR3 consists of 13 residues. The CDR3 spells CASSYTGIYGYTF. The CDR3, as DNA: TGTGCCAGCAGCTATACAGGGATCTATGGCTACACCTTC.

The rearrangement links TRBV6-5 to TRBJ1-2; no definite D call. This CDR3 has 14 residues. Germline V gives CDR1 MNHEY, CDR2 SVGAGI. The ends were cut back, 10 bases at V and 1 base at J, with 16 bases in the middle. CDR3 loop: CATTLKTDNYGYTF. The CDR3 DNA reads as TGTGCCACAACTCTTAAGACTGATAACTATGGCTACACCTTC.

The sample holds a few counts of this clone. The chain recombines TRBV28 with TRBJ1-2; D not certain. V lost 3 bases and J 3 bases, leaving 8 bases between the germline ends. Germline assignment: CDR1 MDHEN and CDR2 SYDVKM. The CDR3 totals 13 residues. The chain's CDR3 is CASSLWIYYGYTF. The CDR3 bases are TGTGCCAGCAGTTTGTGGATCTACTATGGCTACACCTTC.

This clone was counted only a few times. The chain carries TRBV28 and TRBJ2-1, with TRBD1 matching 7 bases. Losses at the gene ends were 3 bases for V and 2 bases for J; bases not matched to a gene: 4. The V gene's germline CDR1 is MDHEN and CDR2 SYDVKM. The length of the CDR3 is 15 residues. CDR3: CASSFTGATYNEQFF. The CDR3 DNA is TGTGCCAGCAGTTTCACAGGGGCCACCTACAATGAGCAGTTCTTC. Drawing the rest from reference TRBV28 and TRBJ2-1, the complete variable domain is DVKVTQSSRYLVKRTGEKVFLECVQDMDHENMFWYRQDPGLGLRLIYFSYDVKMKEKGDIPEGYSVSREKKERFSLILESASTNQTSMYLCASSFTGATYNEQFFGPGTRLTVL.

V is TRBV7-9 and J is TRBJ1-2, with unresolved D. The CDR3 consists of 12 residues. Per germline, CDR1 SEHNR and CDR2 FQNEAQ (reference sequence). Trimming removed 0 bases from V and 8 bases from J, with 7 bases in between. The CDR3 nucleotides are TGTGCCAGCAGCTTAGCAGATTACGGCTACACCTTC. Its translation is CASSLADYGYTF.

This sequence joins TRBV5-3 and TRBJ2-1; no definite D call. TRBV5-3 is assigned to the ORF class and has an uncertain function. Trimming removed 2 bases at V and 4 bases at J, with 16 bases between. The CDR3 runs 16 residues. CDR3 DNA: TGTGCCAGAAGCTTTGTTCCTAAGACTTTATACAATGAGCAGTTCTTC. Its translation: CARSFVPKTLYNEQFF.

This clone was seen a handful of times. The chain combines TRBV4-2 with TRBJ2-1; D perhaps matches TRBD2 (7 bases). The length of the CDR3 is 17 residues. Germline V gives CDR1 LGHNA, CDR2 YNFKEQ. Trimming took off 3 bases at V and 3 bases at J, with 18 bases between the two ends. The DNA of the CDR3 is TGTGCCAGCAGCCAGAAAGGGGGAGCGGGGTACTACAATGAGCAGTTCTTC. Translated: CASSQKGGAGYYNEQFF.

V gene TRBV10-1 combines with J gene TRBJ2-7; 10 bases agree with TRBD1. V gave up 11 bases and J gave up 1 base; unmatched junction bases: 5. Germline V lookup: CDR1 WNHNN, CDR2 SYGVQD (reference sequence). The CDR3 totals 13 residues. The CDR3 DNA follows: TGCGCCCTCCGACAGGGGGCGTCCTACGAGCAGTACTTC. Its translation: CALRQGASYEQYF.

This clone was found once. The chain combines TRBV5-1 with TRBJ1-1; 7 bases align to TRBD1. This CDR3 has 18 amino acids. CDR1 and CDR2 from the germline V gene are SGHRS and YFSETQ. V trimming: 4 bases; J trimming: 0 bases; junction bases outside the gene matches: 15. The CDR3 sequence is CASSLQGFRVDVNTEAFF. The CDR3 coding sequence is TGCGCCAGCAGCCTACAGGGGTTTCGGGTTGATGTGAACACTGAAGCTTTCTTT.

This chain joins TRBV9 and TRBJ1-6; 7 nucleotides line up with TRBD1. V was pared by 1 base and J by 9 bases, with 4 bases of the junction left unmatched. The CDR3 has 14 amino acids. Per the germline V gene, CDR1 is SGDLS and CDR2 is YYNGEE. The CDR3 reads CASSVRDSPSPLHF. CDR3 nucleotides: TGTGCCAGCAGCGTACGGGACAGTCCTTCACCCCTCCACTTT.

The CDR3 is CASIGSSYNSPLHF. Here the CDR3 DNA reads TGTGCCAGCATTGGGAGCTCCTATAATTCACCCCTCCACTTT. The genes are TRBV28 and TRBJ1-6, with D uncertain. Trimming pared 7 bases from V and 0 bases from J, leaving 7 bases between. CDR1 is MDHEN and CDR2 is SYDVKM in the germline V gene. The CDR3 loop spans 14 amino acids.

The chain carries TRBV9 and TRBJ1-1; D is ambiguous. Germline V gene sequence: CDR1 SGDLS, CDR2 YYNGEE. There are 17 residues in the CDR3. Deletions cut 2 bases from V and 1 base from J, with 18 bases between. The CDR3 bases are TGTGCCAGCAGCGTCTCCGCCTCCGTGGCAAAGAACACTGAAGCTTTCTTT. It encodes CASSVSASVAKNTEAFF.

The chain couples TRBV19 to TRBJ2-1; possible D gene TRBD1, 6 bases. Germline CDR1 and CDR2: LNHDA and SQIVND (reference sequence). Trimming took 11 bases from V and 6 from J, leaving 17 bases between them. The CDR3 spans 13 residues. DNA for the CDR3: TGTGCCTCCACCGGACAGACTCTCAATGAGCAGTTCTTC. This gives the protein CASTGQTLNEQFF.

The CDR3 region is CASSLGTSGGRRTQYF. CDR3 DNA sequence: TGCGCCAGCAGCTTAGGGACTAGCGGGGGGCGCCGGACCCAGTACTTC. The gene calls are TRBV5-1 and TRBJ2-5; 15 bases are a match to TRBD2. The CDR3 has 16 residues. CDR1 SGHRS and CDR2 YFSETQ come from the germline V gene. Trimming took 2 bases from V and 7 from J; bases not matched to a gene: 6.

CDR3 protein: CASSLPGPDTQYF. In nucleotides, the CDR3 is TGTGCCAGCAGCTTACCAGGCCCAGATACGCAGTATTTT. The gene calls are TRBV7-9 and TRBJ2-3, with D hard to call. The ends were cut back, 2 bases at V and 4 bases at J, with 7 bases in the middle. The CDR3 is made up of 13 amino acids. In germline, CDR1 is SEHNR, CDR2 FQNEAQ (reference sequence).

The chain employs TRBV14 and TRBJ2-6; TRBD1 agrees at 11 bases. The CDR3 has 16 residues. Per the germline V gene, CDR1 is SGHDN and CDR2 is FVKESK. V trimming: 4 bases; J trimming: 12 bases; junction bases outside the gene matches: 11. DNA of the CDR3: TGTGCCAGCAGCCGGGGACAGGGGGGTATATTTGGCGTCCTGACTTTC. As protein: CASSRGQGGIFGVLTF.

The chain recombines TRBV15 with TRBJ1-1; D unresolved. The CDR3 covers 16 residues. CDR1 and CDR2 from the germline V gene are LNHNV and YYDKDF (reference sequence). V gave up 0 bases and J gave up 1 base, with 12 bases separating them. The CDR3 bases are TGTGCCACCAGCAGAGATTGGGCCAGATCGAACACTGAAGCTTTCTTT. It is translated as CATSRDWARSNTEAFF.

V is TRBV3-1 (or the pseudogene TRBV3-2) and J is TRBJ1-1; no clear D. V lost 2 bases to trimming and J lost 1 base, with 2 bases between them. The CDR3 covers 12 residues. The germline gives CDR1 LGHDT, CDR2 YNNKEL (reference sequence). This CDR3 reads CASSQTNTEAFF. The DNA for the CDR3 is TGTGCCAGCAGCCAAACGAACACTGAAGCTTTCTTT.

This clone was seen just once. V usage is TRBV19 and J usage is TRBJ1-6; D not certain. The CDR3 runs to 12 residues. Germline loops: CDR1 LNHDA, CDR2 SQIVND (reference sequence). V lost 5 bases and J 7 bases, leaving 6 bases between the germline ends. CDR3 DNA: TGTGCCAGTAGTCTTTTGAATTCACCCCTCCACTTT. It codes for CASSLLNSPLHF. Drawing the rest from reference TRBV19 and TRBJ1-6, the complete variable domain is DGGITQSPKYLFRKEGQNVTLSCEQNLNHDAMYWYRQDPGQGLRLIYYSQIVNDFQKGDIAEGYSVSREKKESFPLTVTSAQKNPTAFYLCASSLLNSPLHFGNGTRLTVT.